The entry that follows covers one TCR beta chain sequence. Its antigen is unknown. The entry originates in a study of cytomegalovirus exposure and HLA in healthy donors. Study-wide background: Within the Caucasian-associated ancestry cluster were roughly 81% of the 398 genotyped donors. Notes on the study in general: Reports indicate that TCR beta sequences accurately predicted the HLA-A and HLA-B alleles of most subjects. An analysis that was carried out later associated some 17,000 TCR beta sequences with HLA alleles at 0.05 false discovery rate. Whilst most TCR sequences proved rare, a subset of public TCRs occurred across many donors.

The CDR3 has 15 residues. With 3 bases clipped from V and 4 bases from J, the junction kept 4 bases outside the gene matches. Germline CDR1 is LNHDA and CDR2 is SQIVND (reference sequence). The PCR used 60 Vbeta and 13 Jbeta primers. Repertoires were generated with immunoSEQ multiplex PCR, while TCRdb's copy carries only in-frame clones and drops some. The sample totals 55,000 to 85,000 clones. The material sequenced was PBMCs. The sequence derives from a female donor in good health and CMV-seropositive. J is TRBJ1-1 and V is TRBV19, with TRBD1 identical over 11 bases. The chain's CDR3 is CASSIGQGAGTEAFF. CDR3 bases: TGTGCCAGTAGTATTGGACAGGGGGCGGGCACTGAAGCTTTCTTT.